This T cell receptor (beta chain) stems from a study of T cell repertoires in ileal Crohn's disease. The length of the CDR3 is 13 residues. Looked up from germline, CDR1 is MNHNS and CDR2 is SASEGT. With 1 base removed from V and 5 bases from J, the gap between germline ends came to 8 bases. TCRdb's copy holds only in-frame clones and misses some; the assay was immunoSEQ multiplex PCR. The sample gives some 30,000 clones, roughly 75% of which show up once; about 20% is in the top ten. Comment on this clone: This sample also contains other DNA sequences that code for the same CDR3.

This receptor was taken from an adult with Crohn's disease. The sample consisted of ileal tissue. The V call is TRBV6-1, the J call TRBJ1-2; TRBD1 might be the D (5 bases). In nucleotides, the CDR3 is TGTGCCAGCAGTGAAGGGCGGGGGTATGGCTACACCTTC. It translates to CASSEGRGYGYTF.